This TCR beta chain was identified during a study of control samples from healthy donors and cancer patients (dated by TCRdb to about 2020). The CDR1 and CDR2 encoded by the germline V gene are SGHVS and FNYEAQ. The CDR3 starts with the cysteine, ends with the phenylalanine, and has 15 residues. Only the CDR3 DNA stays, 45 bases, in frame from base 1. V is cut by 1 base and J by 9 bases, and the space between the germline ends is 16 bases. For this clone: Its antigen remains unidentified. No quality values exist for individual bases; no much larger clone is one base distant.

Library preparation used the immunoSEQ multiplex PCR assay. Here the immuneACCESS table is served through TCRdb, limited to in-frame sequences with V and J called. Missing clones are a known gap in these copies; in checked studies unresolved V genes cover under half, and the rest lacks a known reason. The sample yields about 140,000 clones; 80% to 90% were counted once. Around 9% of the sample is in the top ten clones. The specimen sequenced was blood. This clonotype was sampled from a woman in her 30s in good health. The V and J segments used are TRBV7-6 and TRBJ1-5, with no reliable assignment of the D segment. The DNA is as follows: TGTGCCAGCAGCTTAGTGATCGATGGTGGTGGGCCCCAGCATTTT. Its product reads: CASSLVIDGGGPQHF.